Listed here are 24 T cell receptor beta chains from one sample, sequenced in a study of monozygotic twins with cystic fibrosis. Sequencing used immunoSEQ multiplex PCR; TCRdb keeps in-frame clones, though not all of them. The sample gives approximately 14,000 clones, 70% to 90% of which show up once; 1.1% is in the top ten. Sequencing used blood. These receptors originate from a boy aged 10-17 years with cystic fibrosis.

The chain combines TRBV14 with TRBJ2-4; 9 nucleotides agree with TRBD2. After removal of 1 base from V and 6 bases from J, the junction contained 7 bases not matched to a gene. The CDR3 is 16 amino acids. CDR1 and CDR2 from the germline V gene are SGHDN and FVKESK. The DNA for the CDR3 is TGTGCCAGCAGCCAAGGAGGGGCGGGAGGGTCAAACATTCAGTACTTC. Translating gives CASSQGGAGGSNIQYF.

The V gene is TRBV27, the J gene TRBJ1-6, with 7 bases identical to TRBD1. Germline V gives CDR1 MNHEY, CDR2 SMNVEV (reference sequence). This CDR3 is built from 18 residues. The junction had 16 bases not matched to a gene; V was cut back by 5 bases and J by 6 bases. The CDR3 DNA sequence: TGTGCCAGCAGTAACCCTACCCCGACAGGGAATCGTAATTCACCCCTCCACTTT. Its protein product is CASSNPTPTGNRNSPLHF.

The chain uses TRBV15 and TRBJ2-6; D could derive from TRBD1 or TRBD2 (5 bases each). The CDR3 runs 18 residues. Germline V lookup: CDR1 LNHNV, CDR2 YYDKDF (reference sequence). Trimming shortened V by 0 bases and J by 1 base, and 13 bases separated the two germline ends. CDR3 sequence (DNA): TGTGCCACCAGCAGAGATCTGGGACCGCCATCTGGGGCCAACGTCCTGACTTTC. Its translation is CATSRDLGPPSGANVLTF.

J is TRBJ2-3 and V is TRBV5-1; 8 bases are a match to TRBD2. The germline V gene encodes CDR1 SGHRS and CDR2 YFSETQ. The length of the CDR3 is 18 residues. V shed 5 bases, J shed 2 bases, and the junction held 16 bases outside the gene matches. CDR3 sequence: CASRRGDFAGGPTDTQYF. As DNA, the CDR3 is TGCGCCAGCAGGAGGGGGGACTTTGCGGGAGGCCCCACAGATACGCAGTATTTT.

V and J are TRBV7-6 and TRBJ2-7, with TRBD2 matching 7 bases. Germline CDR1 reads SGHVS; CDR2 reads FNYEAQ. The CDR3 consists of 17 residues. The ends lost 2 bases at V and 2 bases at J; junction bases unmatched: 12. This CDR3 is CASSLREGLAETYEQYF. DNA of the CDR3: TGTGCCAGCAGCTTAAGGGAAGGGCTAGCGGAAACCTACGAGCAGTACTTC.

The genes are TRBV6-5 and TRBJ2-7; the D is unclear. Germline V gives CDR1 MNHEY, CDR2 SVGAGI. There are 15 residues in the CDR3. V lost 2 bases and J 3 bases, leaving 14 bases between the germline ends. CDR3 protein: CASSYGWGTYYEQYF. CDR3 in DNA: TGTGCCAGCAGTTACGGCTGGGGTACCTACTACGAGCAGTACTTC.

This clone was seen a handful of times. This chain links TRBV7-9 with TRBJ1-6, with unresolved D. V lost 4 bases to trimming and J lost 7 bases, with 8 bases between them. CDR1 and CDR2 (germline): SEHNR, FQNEAQ (reference sequence). This CDR3 has 13 amino acids. The CDR3 protein is CASSSSDNSPLHF. The CDR3 DNA follows: TGTGCCAGCAGCTCGTCCGACAATTCACCCCTCCACTTT.

This rearrangement joins TRBV10-3 to TRBJ1-3; D unclear. The V end lost 3 bases, the J end lost 0 bases, and 9 bases lay between the germline ends. The CDR3 extends over 15 amino acids. Looked up from germline, CDR1 is ENHRY and CDR2 is SYGVKD. As DNA, the CDR3 is TGTGCCATCAGTGAATTTAAGGGCTCTGGAAACACCATATATTTT. It yields the protein CAISEFKGSGNTIYF.

The chain is built from TRBV5-1 and TRBJ1-4, with D perhaps matching TRBD1 (5 bases). The germline V gene has CDR1 SGHRS and CDR2 YFSETQ. The length of the CDR3 is 13 residues. Trimming left V 10 bases short and J 5 bases short, with 15 bases between. The CDR3 loop reads CAGRDFENEKLFF. CDR3 in DNA: TGCGCCGGACGGGACTTCGAAAATGAAAAACTGTTTTTT.

This clone appeared once. The rearrangement links TRBV28 to TRBJ2-7, with D possibly TRBD1 on 6 matching bases. Germline V lookup: CDR1 MDHEN, CDR2 SYDVKM. Trimming left V 7 bases short and J 4 bases short, with 17 bases between. The CDR3 totals 14 residues. Here the CDR3 reads CASTNSQGTYEQYF. DNA for the CDR3: TGTGCCAGCACCAATTCACAGGGAACGTACGAGCAGTACTTC.

This rearrangement joins TRBV5-6 to TRBJ2-7; D is tentatively TRBD1 or TRBD2 (5 bases each). The CDR3 has 16 residues. Germline lookup yields CDR1 SGHDT and CDR2 YYEEEE. Trimming took 0 bases from V and 1 from J, leaving 14 bases between them. CDR3 nucleotides: TGTGCCAGCAGCTTGGATGGGGGAAGGAGGTCCTACGAGCAGTACTTC. Translation: CASSLDGGRRSYEQYF.

The rearrangement links TRBV5-1 to TRBJ1-3; D is unresolved. Germline assignment: CDR1 SGHRS and CDR2 YFSETQ. The CDR3 contains 15 residues. Trimming stripped 4 bases from V and 0 bases from J, with 11 bases between. The CDR3 loop reads CASSNSGNSGNTIYF. The CDR3 coding sequence is TGCGCCAGCAGCAACTCCGGGAACTCTGGAAACACCATATATTTT.

The chain joins TRBV15 to TRBJ1-5; no reliable D call. V lost 0 bases and J 0 bases, leaving 6 bases between the germline ends. Per germline, CDR1 LNHNV and CDR2 YYDKDF (reference sequence). The CDR3 sequence is 15 residues long. CDR3 in amino acids: CATSREGSSNQPQHF. In DNA form, the CDR3 reads TGTGCCACCAGCAGAGAGGGGAGTAGCAATCAGCCCCAGCATTTT.

The gene calls are TRBV6-1 and TRBJ2-1; 7 bases are shared with TRBD1. The V segment lost 2 bases and the J segment 0 bases; nucleotides outside the gene matches: 4. The length of the CDR3 is 16 residues. Germline-derived CDR1 and CDR2 are MNHNS and SASEGT. CDR3 nucleotide sequence: TGTGCCAGCAGTGAATTCTGGGACAGCTCCTACAATGAGCAGTTCTTC. Amino acid sequence: CASSEFWDSSYNEQFF.

The chain combines TRBV15 with TRBJ1-4; 10 nucleotides align to TRBD1. Germline V gene data show CDR1 as LNHNV and CDR2 as YYDKDF (reference sequence). The trim removed 6 bases at V and 5 bases at J, leaving 3 bases unmatched. This CDR3 spans 14 amino acids. CDR3 in DNA: TGTGCCACCAGAAAGGGACAGGGGAATGAAAAACTGTTTTTT. Translating it yields CATRKGQGNEKLFF.

The chain recombines TRBV11-2 with TRBJ1-2; no reliable D call. The germline CDR1 and CDR2 sequences are SGHAT and FQNNGV. Trimming took off 3 bases at V and 7 bases at J, with 6 bases between the two ends. The CDR3 totals 11 residues. DNA for the CDR3: TGTGCCAGCAGCTTGTTGACTGGCTACACCTTC. Translated, it gives CASSLLTGYTF.

V and J are TRBV4-2 and TRBJ2-1; TRBD2 matches 12 bases. V shed 4 bases, J shed 4 bases, and the junction held 8 bases outside the gene matches. CDR3 length: 17 amino acids. Germline CDR1 LGHNA, CDR2 YNFKEQ. DNA for the CDR3: TGTGCCAGCAGCCCCACCGTTACTAGCGGGAGGTACAATGAGCAGTTCTTC. This gives the protein CASSPTVTSGRYNEQFF.

The chain combines TRBV18 with TRBJ1-6; 7 bases are a match to TRBD1. CDR1 KGHSH and CDR2 LQKENI come from the germline V gene. Trimming cost V 3 bases and J 10 bases; bases outside gene matches: 12. The CDR3 covers 16 residues. The CDR3 spells CASSPDRAPVGSPLHF. The CDR3 bases are TGTGCCAGCTCACCCGACAGGGCCCCTGTCGGCTCACCCCTCCACTTT.

This clone was counted a single time. The chain couples TRBV2 to TRBJ1-5; D unclear. The CDR3 is 14 amino acids. Germline values: CDR1 SNHLY, CDR2 FYNNEI. Trimming removed 7 bases at V and 7 bases at J, with 17 bases between. CDR3 region: CASTNLRDVQPQHF. DNA of the CDR3: TGTGCCAGCACCAACCTTAGGGATGTCCAGCCCCAGCATTTT.

J is TRBJ2-1 and V is TRBV7-9, with D tentatively TRBD1 or TRBD2 (5 bases each). V lost 1 base, J lost 0 bases, and 7 bases lay in between. CDR1 and CDR2 from the germline V gene are SEHNR and FQNEAQ (reference sequence). The CDR3 extends over 15 amino acids. This chain's CDR3 is CASSLGGDSYNEQFF. CDR3 nucleotide sequence: TGTGCCAGCAGCTTAGGAGGGGACTCCTACAATGAGCAGTTCTTC.

This clone was seen more than once but under ten times. The J gene is TRBJ1-2, the V gene TRBV4-1, with D unclear. Trimming shortened V by 0 bases and J by 1 base, and 6 bases separated the two germline ends. CDR3 size: 14 residues. The germline V gene encodes CDR1 MGHRA and CDR2 YSYEKL. CDR3 bases: TGCGCCAGCAGCCAAGAGGGCAGTAACTATGGCTACACCTTC. Its translation: CASSQEGSNYGYTF.

The chain couples TRBV6-1 to TRBJ1-5; D is unresolved. Germline assignment: CDR1 MNHNS and CDR2 SASEGT. Trimming shortened V by 1 base and J by 0 bases, and 7 bases separated the two germline ends. The CDR3 covers 15 residues. This CDR3 reads CASSEGKNSNQPQHF. The CDR3 DNA is TGTGCCAGCAGTGAAGGGAAAAATAGCAATCAGCCCCAGCATTTT.

V and J are TRBV10-3 and TRBJ2-3, with 9 bases that match TRBD2. V was clipped by 3 bases and J by 2 bases; unmatched bases: 9. CDR3 length: 17 residues. CDR1 and CDR2 from the germline V gene are ENHRY and SYGVKD. CDR3 sequence (DNA): TGTGCCATCAGTGACTCCGAGCGGGGGGCCTACACAGATACGCAGTATTTT. It yields the protein CAISDSERGAYTDTQYF.

This clone has a handful of counts. The V and J genes are TRBV4-1 and TRBJ2-7; 7 nucleotides align to TRBD2. CDR1 and CDR2 from the germline V gene are MGHRA and YSYEKL. The CDR3 extends over 16 amino acids. The V gene end was trimmed by 3 bases and the J gene end by 0 bases; junction bases not matched to a gene: 8. The CDR3 bases are TGCGCCAGCAGCCAGGAGAGCGGGGTGAGCTCCTACGAGCAGTACTTC. It codes for CASSQESGVSSYEQYF.